This TCR beta chain was observed in a study of cytomegalovirus exposure and HLA in healthy donors. Findings and caveats of the study: TCR sequences were mostly rare, though some public TCRs occurred in many donors.

This clone was found once. Its target is not known. CDR3 length: 13 amino acids. The germline V gene has CDR1 LNHDA and CDR2 SQIVND (reference sequence). The germline V and J ends were trimmed by 4 bases and 6 bases, with 10 bases remaining between them. The table came from immunoSEQ multiplex PCR; TCRdb's copy has only in-frame clones and leaves some out. The sample has some 80,000 clones, 95% to 97% seen once. The sequenced sample consisted of PBMCs. The TCR was taken from a man aged 18 to 29 in good health and CMV-seropositive. The rearrangement uses TRBV19 and TRBJ1-5; tentatively, D is TRBD1 (6 bases). CDR3: CASSNRVAQPQHF. The DNA for the CDR3 is TGTGCCAGTAGTAACAGGGTGGCTCAGCCCCAGCATTTT.